This T cell receptor (beta chain) appears in the sequencing data of a study of post-analysis software for immune sequencing data. Regarding the study as a whole: The five TRBV segments detected at higher frequency in patients than in controls included TRBV5-6, TRBV5-1 and TRBV20-1.

As concerns this clonotype: The antigen is unknown.

CDR1 and CDR2 from the germline V gene are LGHDT and YNNKEL (reference sequence). The CDR3 sequence is 15 residues long. Each TCR beta cDNA library carried unique molecular identifiers. Each batch of 1 to 10 million T cells produced 400,000 to 650,000 cDNA molecules. TCRdb reprocessed the PCR reads via MiXCR and lists one record per CDR3 protein. The sample has some 800,000 distinct CDR3 sequences, about half seen once. The source material was blood. The sequence came from a girl aged 5-17 years with multiple sclerosis. The gene calls are TRBV3-1 and TRBJ2-7; D not certain. The closer fit of TRBJ2-5 to the DNA end suggests the J call may be wrong. CDR3 loop: CASSQGPSTQETQYF. DNA of the CDR3: TGTGCCAGCAGCCAAGGCCCCTCCACCCAAGAGACCCAGTACTTC.